This TCR beta chain was captured by sequencing in a study of CD8 T cells in ankylosing spondylitis. This clonotype was counted only a few times. Its antigen is not known. Study findings and constraints: For ankylosing spondylitis blood, a TCR beta motif of 7 or 8 highly homologous variants appeared characteristic. Reportedly, disease-linked clones are significantly enriched in ankylosing spondylitis patients' matched synovial fluid. Disease-associated clones were CD8+ and fairly uncommon in peripheral blood.

Libraries of TCR beta came from quantitative 5'-RACE with molecular barcodes. TCRdb re-derived calls from the 5' RACE reads in MiXCR, one entry per CDR3 protein. The sample shows 700,000 to 850,000 distinct CDR3 sequences, roughly 12% of them seen only once. The germline V gene encodes CDR1 DFQATT and CDR2 SNEGSKA (reference sequence). Losses at the gene ends were 0 bases for V and 10 bases for J; bases not matched to a gene: 7. The CDR3 totals 14 residues. The source material was blood, either unsorted or a sorted T cell fraction (not recorded which). This chain connects TRBV20-1 to TRBJ2-1, with 9 bases identical to TRBD2. This clonotype was sampled from a male donor with ankylosing spondylitis. CDR3 residues: CSAREAGGPEEQFF. In DNA, the CDR3 is TGCAGTGCTAGAGAGGCGGGAGGGCCTGAAGAGCAGTTCTTC.